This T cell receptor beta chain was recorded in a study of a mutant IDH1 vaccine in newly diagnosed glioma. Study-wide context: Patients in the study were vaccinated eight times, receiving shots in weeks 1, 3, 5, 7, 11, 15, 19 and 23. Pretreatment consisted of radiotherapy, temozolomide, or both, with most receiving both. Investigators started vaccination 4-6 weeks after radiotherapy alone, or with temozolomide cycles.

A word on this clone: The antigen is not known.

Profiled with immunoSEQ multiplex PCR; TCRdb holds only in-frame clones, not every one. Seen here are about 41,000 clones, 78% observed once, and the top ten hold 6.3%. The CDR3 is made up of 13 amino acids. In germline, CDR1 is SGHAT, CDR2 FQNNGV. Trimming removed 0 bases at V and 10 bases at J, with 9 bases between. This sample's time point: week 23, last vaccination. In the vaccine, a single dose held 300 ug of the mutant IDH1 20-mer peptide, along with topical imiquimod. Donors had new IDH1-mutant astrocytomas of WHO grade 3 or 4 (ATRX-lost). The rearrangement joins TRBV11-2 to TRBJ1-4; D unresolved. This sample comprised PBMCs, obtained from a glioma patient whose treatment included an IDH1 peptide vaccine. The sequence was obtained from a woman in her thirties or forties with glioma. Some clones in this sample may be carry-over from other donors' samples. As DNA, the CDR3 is TGTGCCAGCAGCTTAGAAGGTCTGGGAAAACTGTTTTTT. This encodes CASSLEGLGKLFF.